Detailed here is one T cell receptor (beta chain). What it binds is not known. The sample originates from a study of CXCR3-negative and CXCR3-positive naive CD8 T cells. TRB cDNA libraries were made by UMI-labeled 5' RACE. TCRdb reworked the 5' RACE reads into one entry per CDR3 protein, no DNA. The table lists 150,000 to 170,000 distinct CDR3 sequences. The CDR3 sequence is 14 residues long. CDR1 and CDR2 (germline): SGHAT, FQNNGV. Study outcomes and limitations: Diversity proved comparably high across both naive subsets and much lower in memory CD8+ cells. Against CXCR3-negative naive cells, CXCR3-positive naive cells showed more hydrophobic TRB CDR3s.

Triplicate sorting captured around 300,000 cells each from every CD8+ T cell subset. Naivety in CD8+ T cells corresponded to a CD45RO-CCR7+CD27+CD95- phenotype. The rearrangement links TRBV11-2 to TRBJ2-1; the TRBD1 assignment by TCRdb is unverifiable without DNA. Sample: naive CXCR3+ CD8+ T cells from blood. Subset here: CD45RO-CCR7+CD27+CD95- naive CD8+ T cells expressing CXCR3 (TNR3+). The origin of this receptor is a human donor in good health. Some clones in this sample may be carry-over from other donors' samples. CDR3 loop: CASSMGQGDNEQFF.